Included here is one T cell receptor beta chain sequence, with context. Its antigen is unknown. The data were obtained in a study of post-analysis software for immune sequencing data. Findings and limits, study-wide: Five or six TRBV segments, TRBV5-6, TRBV5-1 and TRBV20-1 among them, were found more frequent in patients than controls. Normalized Chao1 diversity was significantly lower in multiple sclerosis patients than in controls.

The CDR3 has 14 residues. The V end lost 5 bases, the J end lost 4 bases, and 14 bases lay between the germline ends. The germline V gene encodes CDR1 SGHAT and CDR2 FQNNGV. The library was made from cDNA and included unique molecular identifiers. Via MiXCR, TCRdb re-called the PCR reads, giving one row per CDR3 protein. Of approximately 730,000 distinct CDR3 sequences in the sample, roughly 27% are singletons; the top ten hold under 0.7%. Sequenced input: blood. The TCR was taken from a girl aged 5-17 years with multiple sclerosis. The chain carries TRBV11-2 and TRBJ1-1; possibly TRBD1 for D (5 bases). The CDR3, as DNA: TGTGCCAGCAGCGCGCGGGGCAGCCTCACTGAAGCTTTCTTT. Encoded protein: CASSARGSLTEAFF.